A single T cell receptor (beta chain) is shown here with its context. Antigen specificity is unknown. The CDR3 totals 15 residues. The V gene's germline CDR1 is MNHEY and CDR2 SVGAGI. V was pared by 4 bases and J by 5 bases, with 10 bases of the junction left unmatched. Lung cancer patients with chemo-refractory metastatic non-small-cell disease were given focal radiation plus CTLA-4 blockade with ipilimumab. These data belong to a study of radiotherapy plus CTLA-4 blockade in lung cancer. Study details: In 18% of patients, objective responses were seen; approximately 34% had disease control.

Assay: immunoSEQ multiplex PCR; the TCRdb copy retains only in-frame clones and omits some. The data hold 90,000 to 130,000 clones, with 81% observed a single time. Whole-study findings and limits: In blood, after radiotherapy plus ipilimumab, tumor-derived TCR clones expanded.

The material sequenced was peripheral blood, taken from a patient treated with radiotherapy plus ipilimumab. This chain connects TRBV6-5 to TRBJ1-1, with 7 bases lining up with TRBD1. This receptor was obtained from a human donor with non-small cell lung cancer that progressed on radiotherapy plus ipilimumab. Some clones in this sample may be carry-over from other donors' samples. Written as DNA, the CDR3 is TGTGCCAGCAGTTCCTCTACAGGGGTCGGGACTGAAGCTTTCTTT. Residues: CASSSSTGVGTEAFF.